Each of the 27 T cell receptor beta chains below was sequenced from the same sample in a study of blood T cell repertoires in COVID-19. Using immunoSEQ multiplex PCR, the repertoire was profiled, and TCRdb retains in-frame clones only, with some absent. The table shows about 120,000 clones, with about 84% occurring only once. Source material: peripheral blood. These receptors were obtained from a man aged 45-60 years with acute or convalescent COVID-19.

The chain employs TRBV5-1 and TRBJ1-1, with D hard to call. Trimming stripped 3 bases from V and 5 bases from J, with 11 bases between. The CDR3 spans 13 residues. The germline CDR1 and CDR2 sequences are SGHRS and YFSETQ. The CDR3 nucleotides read TGCGCCAGCAGCTCTGTCCTCGGGACTGAAGCTTTCTTT. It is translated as CASSSVLGTEAFF.

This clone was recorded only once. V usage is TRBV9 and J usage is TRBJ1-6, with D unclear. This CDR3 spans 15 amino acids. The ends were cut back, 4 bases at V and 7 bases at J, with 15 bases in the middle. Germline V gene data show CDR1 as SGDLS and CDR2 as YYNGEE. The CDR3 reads CASSPRGSDNSPLHF. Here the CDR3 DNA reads TGTGCCAGCAGCCCCCGAGGGTCCGACAATTCACCCCTCCACTTT.

The CDR3 DNA reads as TGCGCCAGCAGCCCCTCCCAAGGGGCAAATGGCTACACCTTC. Residues: CASSPSQGANGYTF. The rearrangement uses TRBV5-1 and TRBJ1-2, with D possibly matching TRBD1 (5 bases). Germline lookup yields CDR1 SGHRS and CDR2 YFSETQ. V was trimmed by 4 bases and J by 6 bases, leaving 16 bases between them. This CDR3 has 14 amino acids.

Here the CDR3 DNA reads TGTGCCAGCAGTGAAGCGCTCGGACAGGGCCAAAAACTGTTTTTT. Translated: CASSEALGQGQKLFF. The chain combines TRBV2 with TRBJ1-4; 8 bases match TRBD1. The CDR3 sequence is 15 residues long. V trimming: 0 bases; J trimming: 9 bases; junction bases outside the gene matches: 6. Germline values: CDR1 SNHLY, CDR2 FYNNEI.

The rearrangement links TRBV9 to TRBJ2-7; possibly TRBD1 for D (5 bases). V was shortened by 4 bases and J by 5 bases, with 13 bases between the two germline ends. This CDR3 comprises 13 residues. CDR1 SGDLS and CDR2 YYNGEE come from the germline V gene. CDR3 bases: TGTGCCAGCAGCAAATCAGGGTTGCACGAGCAGTACTTC. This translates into CASSKSGLHEQYF.

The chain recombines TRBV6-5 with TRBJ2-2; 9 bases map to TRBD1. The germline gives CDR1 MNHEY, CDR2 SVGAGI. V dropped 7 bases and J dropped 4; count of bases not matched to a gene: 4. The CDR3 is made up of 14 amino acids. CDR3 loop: CASNRDRVTGELFF. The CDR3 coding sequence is TGTGCCAGCAACCGGGACAGGGTCACCGGGGAGCTGTTTTTT.

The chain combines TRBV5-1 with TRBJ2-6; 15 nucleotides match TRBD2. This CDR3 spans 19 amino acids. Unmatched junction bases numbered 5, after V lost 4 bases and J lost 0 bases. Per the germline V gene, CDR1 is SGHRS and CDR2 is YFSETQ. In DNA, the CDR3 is TGCGCCAGCAGCCCTACGGGACTAGCGGGGGGCTCTGGGGCCAACGTCCTGACTTTC. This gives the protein CASSPTGLAGGSGANVLTF.

CDR3 sequence reads: CASSPPGQGGAEAFF. In nucleotides, the CDR3 is TGTGCCAGCAGTCCCCCGGGACAGGGTGGCGCTGAAGCTTTCTTT. This rearrangement joins TRBV27 to TRBJ1-1; 9 bases are a match to TRBD1. With V trimmed by 5 bases and J by 6 bases, 10 bases remained unmatched. This CDR3 is built from 15 residues. Germline V gives CDR1 MNHEY, CDR2 SMNVEV (reference sequence).

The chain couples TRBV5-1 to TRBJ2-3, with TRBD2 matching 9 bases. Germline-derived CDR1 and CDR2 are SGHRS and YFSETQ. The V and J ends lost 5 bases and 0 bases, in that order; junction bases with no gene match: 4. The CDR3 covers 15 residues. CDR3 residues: CASRFLAGSTDTQYF. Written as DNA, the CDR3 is TGCGCCAGCAGGTTTCTAGCGGGGAGCACAGATACGCAGTATTTT.

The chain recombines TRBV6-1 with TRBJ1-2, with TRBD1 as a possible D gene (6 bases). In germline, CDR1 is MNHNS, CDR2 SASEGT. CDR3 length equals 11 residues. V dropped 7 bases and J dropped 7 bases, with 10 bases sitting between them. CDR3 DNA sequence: TGTGCCAGCAACAACAGGGTTGGCTACACCTTC. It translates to CASNNRVGYTF.

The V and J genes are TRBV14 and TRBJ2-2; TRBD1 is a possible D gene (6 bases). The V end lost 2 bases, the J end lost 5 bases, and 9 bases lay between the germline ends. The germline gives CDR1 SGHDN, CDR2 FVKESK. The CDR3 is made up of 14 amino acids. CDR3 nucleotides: TGTGCCAGCAGCCAATGGGGGCAGACCGGGGAGCTGTTTTTT. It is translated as CASSQWGQTGELFF.

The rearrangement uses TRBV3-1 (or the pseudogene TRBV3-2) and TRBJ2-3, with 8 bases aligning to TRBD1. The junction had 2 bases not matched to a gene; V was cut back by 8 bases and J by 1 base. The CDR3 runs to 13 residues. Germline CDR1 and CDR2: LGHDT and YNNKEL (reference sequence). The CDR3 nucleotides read TGTGCCAGCTCACAGGGGGGCACAGATACGCAGTATTTT. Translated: CASSQGGTDTQYF.

CDR3 in DNA: TGTGCCAGCTTGGGACTAGCGGGGGCGAACACCGGGGAGCTGTTTTTT. As protein: CASLGLAGANTGELFF. V and J are TRBV19 and TRBJ2-2; 14 nucleotides match TRBD2. The ends lost 9 bases at V and 0 bases at J; junction bases unmatched: 3. CDR3 length: 16 residues. Germline loops: CDR1 LNHDA, CDR2 SQIVND (reference sequence).

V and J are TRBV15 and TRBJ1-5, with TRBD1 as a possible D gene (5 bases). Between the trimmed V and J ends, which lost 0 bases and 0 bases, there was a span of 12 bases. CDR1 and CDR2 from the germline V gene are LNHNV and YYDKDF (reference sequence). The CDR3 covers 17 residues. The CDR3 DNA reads TGTGCCACCAGCAGAGATTACGGCAGGGATAGCAATCAGCCCCAGCATTTT. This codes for CATSRDYGRDSNQPQHF.

CDR3 residues: CASRGGDRGNYGYTF. DNA for the CDR3: TGTGCCAGCAGGGGGGGGGACAGGGGAAACTATGGCTACACCTTC. This sequence joins TRBV6-5 and TRBJ1-2, with 10 nucleotides matching TRBD1. The CDR3 consists of 15 residues. V was pared by 6 bases and J by 2 bases, with 6 bases of the junction left unmatched. Germline values: CDR1 MNHEY, CDR2 SVGAGI.

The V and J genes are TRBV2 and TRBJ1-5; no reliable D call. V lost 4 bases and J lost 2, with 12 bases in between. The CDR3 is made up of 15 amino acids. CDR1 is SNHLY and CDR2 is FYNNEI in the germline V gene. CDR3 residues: CASSAGSERNQPQHF. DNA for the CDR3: TGTGCCAGCAGTGCGGGTTCAGAACGCAATCAGCCCCAGCATTTT.

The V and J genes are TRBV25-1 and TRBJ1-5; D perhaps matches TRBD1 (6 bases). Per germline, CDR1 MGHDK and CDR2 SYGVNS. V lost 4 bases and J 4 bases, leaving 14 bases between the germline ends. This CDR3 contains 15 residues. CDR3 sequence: CASSGEGGRNQPQHF. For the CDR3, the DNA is TGTGCCAGCAGTGGGGAGGGGGGAAGGAATCAGCCCCAGCATTTT.

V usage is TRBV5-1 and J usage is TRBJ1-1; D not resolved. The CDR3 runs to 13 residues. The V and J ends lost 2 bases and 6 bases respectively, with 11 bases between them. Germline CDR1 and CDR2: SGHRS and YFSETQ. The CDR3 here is CASSFVRGSEAFF. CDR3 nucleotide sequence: TGCGCCAGCAGCTTCGTCCGAGGGTCTGAAGCTTTCTTT.

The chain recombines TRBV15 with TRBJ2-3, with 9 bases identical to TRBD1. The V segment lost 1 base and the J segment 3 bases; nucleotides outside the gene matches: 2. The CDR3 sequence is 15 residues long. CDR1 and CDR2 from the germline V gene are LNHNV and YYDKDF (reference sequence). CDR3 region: CATSRGQGETDTQYF. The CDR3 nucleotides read TGTGCCACCAGCAGAGGACAGGGGGAAACAGATACGCAGTATTTT.

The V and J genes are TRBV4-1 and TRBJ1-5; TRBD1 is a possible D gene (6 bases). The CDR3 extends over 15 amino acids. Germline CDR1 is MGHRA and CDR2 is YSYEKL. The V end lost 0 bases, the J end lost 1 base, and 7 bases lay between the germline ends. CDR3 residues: CASSQEGGSNQPQHF. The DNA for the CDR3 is TGCGCCAGCAGCCAAGAAGGGGGAAGCAATCAGCCCCAGCATTTT.

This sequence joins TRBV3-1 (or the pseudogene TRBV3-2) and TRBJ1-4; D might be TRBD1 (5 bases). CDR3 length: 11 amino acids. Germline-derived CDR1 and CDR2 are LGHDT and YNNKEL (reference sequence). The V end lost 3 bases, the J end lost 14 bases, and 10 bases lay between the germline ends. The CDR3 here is CASSQGGRLFF. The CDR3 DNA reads TGTGCCAGCAGCCAGGGGGGAAGGCTGTTTTTT.

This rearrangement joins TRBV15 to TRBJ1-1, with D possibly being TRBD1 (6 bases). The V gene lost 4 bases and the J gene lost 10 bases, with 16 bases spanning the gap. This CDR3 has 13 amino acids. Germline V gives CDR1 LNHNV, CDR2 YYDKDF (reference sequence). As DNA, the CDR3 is TGTGCCACCAGCACACCACAGGGTTCGCTAGCTTTCTTT. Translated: CATSTPQGSLAFF.

The CDR3 nucleotides read TGTGCCAGCAGCCCGGATGGACAGGTACGTCAGCCCCAGCATTTT. Its translation is CASSPDGQVRQPQHF. The gene calls are TRBV5-8 and TRBJ1-5; 7 nucleotides match TRBD1. V shed 4 bases, J shed 6 bases, and the junction held 10 bases outside the gene matches. The length of the CDR3 is 15 residues. Germline lookup yields CDR1 SGHTS and CDR2 YDEGEE.

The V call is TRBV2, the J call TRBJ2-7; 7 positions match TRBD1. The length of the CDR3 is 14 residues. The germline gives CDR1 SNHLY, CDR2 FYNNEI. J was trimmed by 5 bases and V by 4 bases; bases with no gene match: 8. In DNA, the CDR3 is TGTGCCAGCAGTGGACAGGGACCCAGGGACGAGCAGTACTTC. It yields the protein CASSGQGPRDEQYF. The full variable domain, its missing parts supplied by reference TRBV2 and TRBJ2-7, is EPEVTQTPSHQVTQMGQEVILRCVPISNHLYFYWYRQILGQKVEFLVSFYNNEISEKSEIFDDQFSVERPDGSNFTLKIRSTKLEDSAMYFCASSGQGPRDEQYFGPGTRLTVT.

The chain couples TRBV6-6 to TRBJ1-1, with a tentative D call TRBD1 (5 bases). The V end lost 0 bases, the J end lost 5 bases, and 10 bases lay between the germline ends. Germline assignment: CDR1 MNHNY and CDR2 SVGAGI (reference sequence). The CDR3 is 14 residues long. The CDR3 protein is CASSYSTAGTEAFF. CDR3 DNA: TGTGCCAGCAGTTACTCGACAGCCGGAACTGAAGCTTTCTTT.

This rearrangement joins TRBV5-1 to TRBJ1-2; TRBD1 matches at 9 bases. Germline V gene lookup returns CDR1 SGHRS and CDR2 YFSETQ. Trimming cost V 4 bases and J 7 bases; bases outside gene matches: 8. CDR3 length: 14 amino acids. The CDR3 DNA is TGCGCCAGCAGCATGGACAGGGGAGTACGTGGCTACACCTTC. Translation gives CASSMDRGVRGYTF. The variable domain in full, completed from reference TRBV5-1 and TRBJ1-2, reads KAGVTQTPRYLIKTRGQQVTLSCSPISGHRSVSWYQQTPGQGLQFLFEYFSETQRNKGNFPGRFSGRQFSNSRSEMNVSTLELGDSALYLCASSMDRGVRGYTFGSGTRLTVV.

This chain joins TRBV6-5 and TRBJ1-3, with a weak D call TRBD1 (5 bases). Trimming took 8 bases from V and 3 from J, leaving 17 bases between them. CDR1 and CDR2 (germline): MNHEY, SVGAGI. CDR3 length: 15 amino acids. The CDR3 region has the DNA TGTGCCAGCGCGCGGGGGGATCTTAGTGGAAACACCATATATTTT. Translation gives CASARGDLSGNTIYF.